These 13 T cell receptor beta chains came from one sample sequenced in a study of T cell responses to AZD1222 COVID-19 vaccine. Profiled with immunoSEQ multiplex PCR; TCRdb holds only in-frame clones, not every one. Of 150,000 to 160,000 clones listed, 88% are singletons. The sequenced sample was peripheral blood, obtained on day 0 of AZD1222 vaccination. The receptors here all came from an adult in good health.

The chain couples TRBV12-3 or TRBV12-4 to TRBJ2-3, with 7 bases that match TRBD2. V was clipped by 9 bases and J by 1 base; unmatched bases: 4. The CDR3 contains 13 residues. The DNA of the CDR3 is TGTGCCAGTGAGGGGAGGGGCACAGATACGCAGTATTTT. It translates to CASEGRGTDTQYF.

The chain couples TRBV7-2 to TRBJ2-5; D call uncertain. This CDR3 region has 12 residues. CDR1 is SGHTA, CDR2 FQGNSA, per germline. Trimming removed 5 bases from V and 1 base from J, with 5 bases in between. CDR3 in amino acids: CASSPLQETQYF. Written as DNA, the CDR3 is TGTGCCAGCAGCCCACTCCAAGAGACCCAGTACTTC.

Of note for this clone: A junction boundary mismatches the germline segment, possibly from a read error. Distinct nucleotide sequences in the sample also encode this CDR3. The chain employs TRBV6-1 and TRBJ1-2; the D gene is possibly TRBD1 (6 bases). Per the germline V gene, CDR1 is MNHNS and CDR2 is SASEGT. The CDR3 runs 12 residues. DNA of the CDR3: TGTGCCAGCAGCGAAGGGGGATATGGCTACACCTTC. The encoded protein is CASSEGGYGYTF.

The chain recombines TRBV5-1 with TRBJ2-2, with a possible D match to TRBD2 (7 bases). V was clipped by 4 bases and J by 2 bases, with 15 bases between them. CDR3 size: 16 residues. CDR1 SGHRS and CDR2 YFSETQ come from the germline V gene. The DNA for the CDR3 is TGCGCCAGCAGCATGCGGGGGCAAATCAACACCGGGGAGCTGTTTTTT. This encodes CASSMRGQINTGELFF.

The gene calls are TRBV11-1 and TRBJ1-1, with D possibly matching TRBD1 (6 bases). The CDR3 consists of 14 residues. Germline loops: CDR1 SGHAT, CDR2 FQDESV (reference sequence). V was pared by 7 bases and J by 4 bases, with 16 bases between. The chain's CDR3 is CASTWRGGATEAFF. The CDR3 nucleotides read TGTGCCAGCACATGGAGGGGGGGCGCCACTGAAGCTTTCTTT.

The gene calls are TRBV4-1 and TRBJ2-7; D not certain. Germline V gene sequence: CDR1 MGHRA, CDR2 YSYEKL. CDR3 length: 13 residues. V shed 0 bases and J shed 6 bases, with 9 bases lying between them. The CDR3 coding sequence is TGCGCCAGCAGCCAAGATATAGGGCGCGAGCAGTACTTC. This encodes CASSQDIGREQYF.

This chain links TRBV5-1 with TRBJ2-2; 11 bases are a match to TRBD1. Trimming at V came to 4 bases and at J to 3 bases, leaving 8 bases not matched to a gene. Germline values: CDR1 SGHRS, CDR2 YFSETQ. The CDR3 consists of 17 residues. The CDR3: CASSRGDRGSDTGELFF. The CDR3 DNA reads as TGCGCCAGCAGCCGAGGGGACAGGGGGTCGGACACCGGGGAGCTGTTTTTT.

The V gene is TRBV28, the J gene TRBJ2-7, with 11 bases fitting TRBD1. The ends lost 6 bases at V and 5 bases at J; junction bases unmatched: 9. Germline CDR1 is MDHEN and CDR2 is SYDVKM. CDR3 size: 15 residues. In DNA, the CDR3 is TGTGCCAGCAGGACGGACAGGGGGCCGAGGAACGAGCAGTACTTC. Translating it yields CASRTDRGPRNEQYF.

The chain joins TRBV6-5 to TRBJ1-4, with unresolved D. CDR3 length: 12 amino acids. The V and J ends lost 7 bases and 7 bases respectively, with 10 bases between them. From germline, CDR1 is MNHEY and CDR2 SVGAGI. The CDR3 DNA reads TGTGCCAGCATCTCGATGGGTGAAAAACTGTTTTTT. Protein: CASISMGEKLFF.

The chain couples TRBV7-2 to TRBJ2-2; D is uncertain. Trimming shortened V by 0 bases and J by 2 bases, and 10 bases separated the two germline ends. Germline V CDR1 and CDR2: SGHTA, FQGNSA. This CDR3 has 16 residues. In DNA, the CDR3 is TGTGCCAGCAGCTTAGCGGGTCAGGTTAACACCGGGGAGCTGTTTTTT. Translated, it gives CASSLAGQVNTGELFF.

The gene calls are TRBV28 and TRBJ2-7, with TRBD2 as a possible D gene (6 bases). V gave up 6 bases and J gave up 4 bases, with 13 bases separating them. CDR1 MDHEN and CDR2 SYDVKM come from the germline V gene. The length of the CDR3 is 13 residues. CDR3 residues: CASSEGGGYEQYF. The CDR3 region has the DNA TGTGCCAGCAGCGAGGGAGGCGGGTACGAGCAGTACTTC.

The V and J genes are TRBV4-1 and TRBJ1-1; D not resolved. CDR3 size: 17 residues. V gave up 1 base and J gave up 1 base, with 16 bases separating them. Germline V gene lookup returns CDR1 MGHRA and CDR2 YSYEKL. The CDR3 reads CASSQATPGIGNTEAFF. For the CDR3, the DNA is TGCGCCAGCAGCCAAGCTACCCCGGGCATAGGGAACACTGAAGCTTTCTTT.

The chain combines TRBV2 with TRBJ2-7; D ambiguous. The CDR3 is 13 amino acids. Germline CDR1 SNHLY, CDR2 FYNNEI. V was shortened by 4 bases and J by 0 bases, with 7 bases between the two germline ends. DNA of the CDR3: TGTGCCAGCAGTGGTCGTGCCTCCTACGAGCAGTACTTC. Amino acids: CASSGRASYEQYF.